This T cell receptor (beta chain) was captured in a study of Graves' ophthalmopathy and Graves' hyperthyroidism. General study findings and limits: Among expanded thyroid clonotypes above 0.001 frequency, most also occurred in blood.

This clonotype occurred a few times. The antigen is undetermined. Investigators amplified TCR beta CDR3 regions from RNA transcripts. The first-round RT-PCR employed HTBI primers together with the Qiagen OneStep RT-PCR kit. A multiplex PCR was then performed as the second round. TCRdb re-analysed the multiplex PCR reads in MiXCR, keeping a single row per CDR3 protein. The sample includes roughly 700,000 distinct CDR3 sequences, 40% of them seen just once. Donors with ophthalmopathy: moderate-to-severe activity, CAS ≥3, NOSPECS ≥4, duration under 3 months. Trimming took 0 bases from V and 3 from J; bases not matched to a gene: 4. Germline CDR1 is SGHAT and CDR2 is FQNNGV. The CDR3 is 15 amino acids.

This chain connects TRBV11-2 to TRBJ2-7; 8 nucleotides line up with TRBD1. The source of this sequence is an adult man with Graves' ophthalmopathy. Sequencing was performed on peripheral blood. The CDR3 loop reads CASSLDWTGNYEQYF. DNA for the CDR3: TGTGCCAGCAGCTTAGATTGGACAGGGAACTACGAGCAGTACTTC.